The source of this T cell receptor beta chain is a study of identifying expanded T cells in peripheral blood. Produced via immunoSEQ multiplex PCR; TCRdb's table is partial and in-frame only. Seen here are around 130,000 clones, approximately 86% observed once, and the top ten hold about 8%. About this clone itself: Its antigen is currently unknown.

Collection occurred without any documented infections or immune events in donors. Study conclusions and caveats: Technical replicates showed approximately 1.2 changed clones; approximately 2 weeks 15 to 20; four weeks 19. Variance in clone template counts between approximately 2-week samples significantly increased with total template count across all healthy donors.

Looked up from germline, CDR1 is MNHNS and CDR2 is SASEGT. The CDR3 runs 13 residues. Trimming stripped 2 bases from V and 3 bases from J, with 8 bases between. The sequenced sample was blood. This chain links TRBV6-1 with TRBJ2-7; D call uncertain. The receptor was isolated from a person aged 18 to 69 in good health. CDR3 protein: CASSEPLGYEQYF. The CDR3 nucleotides are TGTGCCAGCAGTGAACCCCTCGGCTACGAGCAGTACTTC.